Sequencing of this T cell receptor beta chain was carried out in a study of blood T cell repertoires in COVID-19. The wider study: Samples taken during acute and convalescent COVID-19 were collected in the United States, Italy and Spain. From T cells, B-cell-depleted T cells, or PBMCs came the material, which was cDNA or gDNA.

In the original workflow: By means of reference gene primer amplification, nucleated cell counts were estimated. Measured with immunoSEQ multiplex PCR; TCRdb has only the in-frame clones, and not every one. That table supplies the V and J calls and clone size; D and trimming were determined from the DNA. The data show roughly 60,000 clones, approximately 82% seen once. J lost 3 bases, V lost 1 base, and 10 bases had no gene match. CDR3 size: 16 residues. Per the germline V gene, CDR1 is SQVTM and CDR2 is ANQGSEA. Sequencing was performed on peripheral blood. The TCR originated in a man aged 55 to 70 with acute or convalescent COVID-19. The genes are TRBV29-1 and TRBJ2-3, with TRBD2 matching 7 bases. CDR3 region: CSVEGGRTSETDTQYF. Written as DNA, the CDR3 is TGCAGCGTTGAAGGAGGGCGAACTAGCGAAACAGATACGCAGTATTTT.